The rows below give T cell receptor beta chains drawn from one sample of a study of human T cells and chemical hapten exposure. TCRdb recomputed calls from the RACE reads with MiXCR, one row per CDR3 protein. The table records tens of thousands of distinct CDR3 sequences, around a tenth of them present only once. Sequences were derived from whole blood, sampled in connection with sensitization to the hapten diphenylcyclopropenone (DPC). All receptors derive from a woman aged 45-60 years with alopecia areata. Some clones in this sample may be carry-over from other donors' samples. The CDR3 runs from the conserved cysteine through the conserved F or W. The D gene is left open where the match is weak. Size is omitted from some rows. Given values are once, few, many or a class for expanded clones.

few	NA	TRBV11-2	14	TRBJ2-1	TGTGCCAGCAGCTTAGAGCCTAGCGCCCATGAGCAGTTCTTC	CASSLEPSAHEQFF
many	NA	TRBV18	16	TRBJ2-7	TGTGCCAGCTCACCACAGGTGGTAGCCACTGGTTACGAGCAGTACTTC	CASSPQVVATGYEQYF
many	NA	TRBV12-3/TRBV12-4	16	TRBJ2-1	TGTGCCAGCAGTCCGACAGGCCGACTTGCATACAATGAGCAGTTCTTC	CASSPTGRLAYNEQFF
few	TRBD1	TRBV27	15	TRBJ2-3	TGTGCCAGCAGTTTGGAGACAGGGTACGGAGATACGCAGTATTTT	CASSLETGYGDTQYF
NA	TRBD2	TRBV28	14	TRBJ2-7	TGTGCCAGCAGGCCCAGCGGGAGAATGTACGAGCAGTACTTC	CASRPSGRMYEQYF
many	TRBD1	TRBV4-1	15	TRBJ2-7	TGCGCCAGCGGCCCCCGGGGACAGGGTTGGAGGGAGCAGTACTTC	CASGPRGQGWREQYF
NA	NA	TRBV20-1	16	TRBJ2-1	TGCAGTGCTAGAGATCGGGGGCCGAGCTCCTACAATGAGCAGTTCTTC	CSARDRGPSSYNEQFF
NA	TRBD1	TRBV6-5	14	TRBJ2-1	TGTGCCAGCAGTTACGGACAGGGAACCTATGAGCAGTTCTTC	CASSYGQGTYEQFF
NA	TRBD2	TRBV6-5	14	TRBJ2-3	TGTGCCAGCAGAAGAGCGGGAGTCACAGATACGCAGTATTTT	CASRRAGVTDTQYF
few	NA	TRBV20-1	13	TRBJ1-2	TGCAGTGCTAGGCCCCCGGGGCTGATTGGCTACACCTTC	CSARPPGLIGYTF
few	TRBD2	TRBV7-9	15	TRBJ2-1	TGTGCCAGCAGCTTAGAAGCGGGAGTGTCCAATGAGCAGTTCTTC	CASSLEAGVSNEQFF
few	TRBD1	TRBV18	16	TRBJ2-5	TGTGCCAGCTCACCCCCGACAGGGGGAACGGTGGAGACCCAGTACTTC	CASSPPTGGTVETQYF
NA	NA	TRBV27	14	TRBJ2-7	TGTGCCAGCAGTTTAAAGCCCCTCGGGTACGAGCAGTACTTC	CASSLKPLGYEQYF
NA	NA	TRBV29-1	13	TRBJ2-3	TGCAGCGTTGAAGAGGGAGCGACAGATACGCAGTATTTT	CSVEEGATDTQYF
few	NA	TRBV9	14	TRBJ2-5	TGTGCCAGCAGCGTAGGGGGGATCCAAGAGACCCAGTACTTC	CASSVGGIQETQYF
few	NA	TRBV5-1	14	TRBJ1-4	TGCGCCAGCAGCGAACAGGGTAGGAATGAAAAACTGTTTTTT	CASSEQGRNEKLFF
NA	NA	TRBV11-2	12	TRBJ1-4	TGTGCCAGCAGCTTACTGAATGAAAAACTGTTTTTT	CASSLLNEKLFF
few	TRBD1	TRBV12-3/TRBV12-4	19	TRBJ1-4	TGTGCCAGCAGTTTAGCGCTCCCAGGGGGCATGTCAACTAATGAAAAACTGTTTTTT	CASSLALPGGMSTNEKLFF
NA	TRBD1	TRBV7-9	16	TRBJ2-7	TGTGCCAGCAGCGCCCGGCGGACAGGGGGCGGCCACGAGCAGTACTTC	CASSARRTGGGHEQYF
few	NA	TRBV6-2/TRBV6-3	12	TRBJ2-3	TGTGCCAGCAGTTACGAGCAGTTAGCGCAGTATTTT	CASSYEQLAQYF
few	TRBD1	TRBV20-1	20	TRBJ1-5	TGCAGTGCTAGCCCCTGGGTTTGGGACAGGGGGGCCTATAGCAATCAGCCCCAGCATTTT	CSASPWVWDRGAYSNQPQHF
NA	NA	TRBV6-2/TRBV6-3	15	TRBJ2-5	TGTGCCAGCAGTTACATGGCTGGGTGGAAAGAGACCCAGTACTTC	CASSYMAGWKETQYF
many	TRBD2	TRBV12-5	15	TRBJ2-1	TGTGCTAGTGGTTCCGGAAGCGGGAGGCCCAATGAGCAGTTCTTC	CASGSGSGRPNEQFF
few	NA	TRBV5-1	14	TRBJ1-4	TGCGCCAGCAGGGAGGGGTTGGCTAATGAAAAACTGTTTTTT	CASREGLANEKLFF
few	TRBD2	TRBV10-2	13	TRBJ2-3	TGCGCCAACCGAGCGGGGGGCACAGATACGCAGTATTTT	CANRAGGTDTQYF
NA	TRBD1	TRBV14	15	TRBJ1-1	TGTGCCAGCAGCCCCCGACAGGGTTTGAACACTGAAGCTTTCTTT	CASSPRQGLNTEAFF
NA	NA	TRBV5-1	14	TRBJ2-3	TGCGCCAGCACCCGGGACACGATCACAGATACGCAGTATTTT	CASTRDTITDTQYF
few	NA	TRBV14	14	TRBJ1-1	TGTGCCAGCAACCAGAGAGGGCCCGGTACTGAAGCTTTCTTT	CASNQRGPGTEAFF
NA	NA	TRBV20-1	12	TRBJ2-7	TGCAGTGCAGTTCCTCGGGTACACGAGCAGTACTTC	CSAVPRVHEQYF
NA	NA	TRBV29-1	15	TRBJ2-1	TGCAGCGCCAAGGGGACGCCAGGGCGACACAATGAGCAGTTCTTC	CSAKGTPGRHNEQFF
NA	NA	TRBV18	15	TRBJ1-3	TGTGCCAGCTCACCTCCAGGAATCTCTGGAAACACCATATATTTT	CASSPPGISGNTIYF
few	NA	TRBV6-5	16	TRBJ1-2	TGTGCCAGCAGTTCCCCCCAGGGGTCCCCTAACTATGGCTACACCTTC	CASSSPQGSPNYGYTF
NA	TRBD1	TRBV20-1	14	TRBJ1-2	TGCAGTGCTCCCGACAGGGTCACTCGCTATGGCTACACCTTC	CSAPDRVTRYGYTF
many	NA	TRBV29-1	10	TRBJ2-7	TGCAGCGTTGCGGACGGTGTGAGGTACTTC	CSVADGVRYF
NA	NA	TRBV10-3	16	TRBJ1-5	TGTGCCATCAGTGAGTCGTCTTGGGACGGAGATCAGCCCCAGCATTTT	CAISESSWDGDQPQHF
few	TRBD1	TRBV7-3	15	TRBJ2-5	TGTGCCAGCAGCCACCGGACAGGGGGGCAAGAGACCCAGTACTTC	CASSHRTGGQETQYF
few	NA	TRBV20-1	14	TRBJ2-3	TGCAGTGCTAGCCTCCCTAGGCGAGGAGATACGCAGTATTTT	CSASLPRRGDTQYF
few	TRBD2	TRBV7-9	15	TRBJ2-7	TGTGCCAGCAGCTACGAACTAGCGGGAGTGGACGAGCAGTACTTC	CASSYELAGVDEQYF
few	NA	TRBV10-3	11	TRBJ2-3	TGTGCCATCAGTGGCGGAGATACGCAGTATTTT	CAISGGDTQYF
few	NA	TRBV29-1	11	TRBJ1-1	TGCAGCGTTACCCTGGTGACTGAAGCTTTCTTT	CSVTLVTEAFF
few	NA	TRBV6-5	13	TRBJ2-5	TGTGCCAGCAGTCGGACAGTTCAAGAGACCCAGTACTTC	CASSRTVQETQYF
NA	NA	TRBV11-3	15	TRBJ2-3	TGTGCCAGCAGCTCCGTACGGGGAGGGGGTGATACGCAGTATTTT	CASSSVRGGGDTQYF
many	NA	TRBV5-1	14	TRBJ2-7	TGCGCCAGCAGCCTGGGGGCAGGGCCTCGGGAGCAGTACTTC	CASSLGAGPREQYF
few	TRBD1	TRBV2	14	TRBJ1-4	TGTGCCAGCAGTGGAACAGGGGCGGTGGGGAAACTGTTTTTT	CASSGTGAVGKLFF
few	TRBD2	TRBV29-1	13	TRBJ2-7	TGCAGCGTGATAGCGGGAGGGATGAACGAGCAGTACTTC	CSVIAGGMNEQYF
NA	NA	TRBV20-1	13	TRBJ1-6	TGCAGTGCTAGAGATCGAGGGGACTCACCCCTCCACTTT	CSARDRGDSPLHF
few	NA	TRBV11-2	17	TRBJ2-1	TGTGCCAGCACTCGTTATCCGGGGGACAGACCCTACAATGAGCAGTTCTTC	CASTRYPGDRPYNEQFF
many	NA	TRBV25-1	8	TRBJ2-1	TGTGCCAGCCCCATAACGTTCTTC	CASPITFF
many	TRBD1	TRBV12-3/TRBV12-4	14	TRBJ2-7	TGTGCCAGCAGTTTGGGACAGGGCTTTTACGAGCAGTACTTC	CASSLGQGFYEQYF
few	NA	TRBV7-3	15	TRBJ2-3	TGTGCCAGCAGCCCCGACAGGCCGCGCACAGATACGCAGTATTTT	CASSPDRPRTDTQYF
many	NA	TRBV7-2	13	TRBJ2-1	TGTGCCAGCAGCTTTACAGGGTACAGTGAGCAGTTCTTC	CASSFTGYSEQFF
few	NA	TRBV7-9	17	TRBJ1-5	TGTGCCAGCAGCCTAAGGGCCGAGGGAAGTGGCAATCAGCCCCAGCATTTT	CASSLRAEGSGNQPQHF
NA	NA	TRBV5-4	14	TRBJ1-2	TGTGCCAGCAGCTTGGCCAGCAGCTTCTATGGCTACACCTTC	CASSLASSFYGYTF
NA	NA	TRBV6-5	15	TRBJ2-7	TGTGCCAGCAGTTACTCGACCTCAGGGACGGGTAAGCAGTACTTC	CASSYSTSGTGKQYF
many	TRBD1	TRBV28	14	TRBJ2-3	TGTGCCAGCAGTTACGACAGGGTCGGAGATACGCAGTATTTT	CASSYDRVGDTQYF
few	TRBD1	TRBV28	13	TRBJ2-7	TGTGCCAGCAGGGGACAGGGCACGGACGAGCAGTACTTC	CASRGQGTDEQYF
many	NA	TRBV23-1	13	TRBJ2-4	TGCGCCACCTCCGGGACACCTAAAAACATTCAGTACTTC	CATSGTPKNIQYF
few	NA	TRBV29-1	13	TRBJ1-2	TGCAGCGGTGAAGAGGCAGGCCACTATGGCTACACCTTC	CSGEEAGHYGYTF
few	NA	TRBV5-1	13	TRBJ2-1	TGCGCCAGCAGCTTGGAATTACTGAGTGAGCAGTTCTTC	CASSLELLSEQFF
NA	TRBD1	TRBV19	15	TRBJ1-2	TGTGCCAGTAGACGGGGGGACAGCTCCAACTATGGCTACACCTTC	CASRRGDSSNYGYTF